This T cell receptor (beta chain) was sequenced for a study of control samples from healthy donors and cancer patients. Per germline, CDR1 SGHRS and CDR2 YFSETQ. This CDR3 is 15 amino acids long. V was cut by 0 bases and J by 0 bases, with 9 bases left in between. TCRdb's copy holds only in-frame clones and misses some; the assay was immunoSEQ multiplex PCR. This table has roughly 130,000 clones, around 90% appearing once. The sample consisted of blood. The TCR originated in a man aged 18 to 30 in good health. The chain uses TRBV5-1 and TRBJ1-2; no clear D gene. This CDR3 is CASSLETASNYGYTF. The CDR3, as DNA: TGCGCCAGCAGCTTGGAAACCGCTTCTAACTATGGCTACACCTTC.